This T cell receptor (beta chain) was obtained from a study of OX40 agonist ivuxolimab in advanced cancers. The overall study: Dose-escalation subjects each had hepatocellular carcinoma, melanoma, renal cell or head and neck cancer.

This table comes from immunoSEQ multiplex PCR, and its TCRdb copy is limited to in-frame clones, with some not included. This sample has some 60,000 clones, with about 85% found just once. Whole-study results and caveats: The antigens recognized by the expanded peripheral T cells, that is their antigen specificity, were not determined.

Collection of blood occurred at baseline, at cycle 4 day 1, and at cycle 7 day 1. This clone has only one observation. Its matching antigen is unknown. Trimming shortened V by 7 bases and J by 8 bases, and 17 bases separated the two germline ends. This CDR3 has 13 residues. Germline loops: CDR1 MDHEN, CDR2 SYDVKM. The TCR originated in an adult with an advanced solid tumor such as melanoma, head and neck, liver or kidney cancer. This chain uses TRBV28 with TRBJ1-2; a possible D gene is TRBD1 (5 bases). The sequencing here drew on CD4+ or CD8+ T cells sorted from blood, taken in a trial of the OX40 agonist ivuxolimab. The CDR3 loop is CASNLPGAGGYTF. CDR3 sequence (DNA): TGTGCCAGCAACCTACCCGGGGCCGGGGGCTACACCTTC.